The text below deals with one T cell receptor (beta chain). This clonotype was detected a few times. Its specific antigen is unknown. No much larger clonotype is one base removed from it; base qualities were not supplied. These data originate in a study of response to subunit inactivated influenza vaccine (dated by TCRdb to 2016 to 2019). Background on the whole study: Deep quantitative profiling of the T cell receptor repertoire was used in the study to follow responses to a trivalent subunit inactivated influenza vaccine. Overall study outcomes, separate from this receptor: The authors suggested that each seasonal influenza vaccination may recruit only a limited number of new T cells.

Its CDR3 holds 15 amino acids, cysteine through phenylalanine. The DNA shown is the 45-base CDR3, in frame from base 1. V lost 2 bases and J lost 6 bases, and the count of bases not matched to a germline gene is 9. CDR1 and CDR2 (DFQATT, SNEGSKA) derive from the germline V gene (reference sequence). Library creation used RT-PCR. Sequenced on an Illumina HiSeq 2500. TCRdb cleaned the public reads at Q25 with fastp, built clones with MiXCR and kept in-frame beta chains. Every CDR3 protein is listed once, alongside the most common genes and DNA of its rows. This sample is represented by around 600,000 distinct CDR3 sequences; roughly 12% of them were singletons. The ten largest clones represent 11% of the sample. This sample was also put to use in a study of T cells expressing NK-cell markers. That second report states: The TCR beta cDNA libraries were made using 5'RACE template switching, a step that added both a universal primer site and unique molecular identifiers. TCR beta-chain repertoires were profiled in sorted CD3+CD56+NKG2C+, CD3+CD56+NKG2C- and CD3+CD56-NKG2C+ T-cell subsets from fewer than 10 donors. Most of the eight sequenced donors were HCMV-seropositive and one was HCMV-seronegative. In several experiments an anti-gammadeltaTCR antibody was added to restrict sorting to alphabetaTCR-expressing T cells. In several donors, the dominant CD3+CD56+NKG2C+ clonotypes were among the top 10 CD8+ clonotypes and accounted for 1.0-7.0% of CD8+ T cells. Those dominant clonotypes were again the most abundant among CD3+CD56-NKG2C+ cells in a few donors, at roughly 28.3-65%. It remained unclear whether the expanded NKG2C-expressing T cell clones were specific for HCMV antigens. Randomly selected healthy volunteers, three men and five women, were used as the eight sequenced donors. HCMV-specific IgG was detected in serum with a commercial ELISA kit to determine HCMV serostatus. Peripheral blood mononuclear cells were isolated from blood by Ficoll density gradient centrifugation. For six donors, unsorted PBMC were also used to sequence bulk peripheral blood T-cell repertoires. cDNA synthesis was primed from the TCR beta constant segment and was followed by two successive PCR amplification steps. Sequencing of the libraries produced 2 x 150 bp reads on Illumina HiSeq 2000/2500, MiSeq or NextSeq. MIGEC was used to demultiplex reads and group reads by UMI, and MiTCR was used to assemble and quantify clonotypes. To remove erroneous sequences, TCR cDNA sequences were retained only when supported by two or more reads. The tcR package was used for downstream repertoire analysis, with clonotypes matched between fractions based on CDR3 nucleotide sequence plus V segment. VDJmatch was used to annotate antigen specificity against VDJdb, with one amino acid substitution allowed in CDR3.

The sample was PBMCs from blood, taken on the day of vaccination. This clonotype originated in a man in his fifties who received an inactivated influenza vaccine. Donor details come from another sample of the same person, matched by shared clones. The V and J genes are TRBV20-1 and TRBJ2-2; TRBD2 aligns with 7 central bases. The DNA is as follows: TGCAGTGCTAGACGGGGGGTCTGGCCCGCCGGGGAGCTGTTTTTT. This translates into CSARRGVWPAGELFF.